This T cell receptor (beta chain) came from a study of vaccination effects on CD4 cells after COVID-19. Study-level points and caveats: A shortage of convalescent patients and an absence of early post-infection timepoints characterized the study. In the late period after vaccination, infection- and vaccine-induced clones contracted markedly.

Some clones are missing from TCRdb's copy, which holds only in-frame ones; the method was immunoSEQ multiplex PCR. The data hold about 79,000 clones, with approximately 74% observed a single time. The count of this clone is one. Its antigen remains unidentified. Expansion of antigen-specific CD4+ T cells with viral peptide pools was carried out by the ViraFEST assay before sequencing. Having been cultured for ten to eleven days, the cells underwent CD4+ T cell isolation. Prior SARS-CoV-2 infection was absent in the vaccine recipients, as shown by negative nucleocapsid antibodies. The authors exchanged half the medium for IL-2 medium on days 3 and 7. The V gene lost 4 bases and the J gene lost 3 bases, with 9 bases spanning the gap. CDR3 size: 13 residues. From germline, CDR1 is MNHEY and CDR2 SVGAGI.

Here the sequenced sample was CD4+ T cells from PBMCs cultured with HCoV-229E spike peptides, taken before COVID-19 vaccination. The TCR comes from a human donor who received a COVID-19 vaccine. The chain carries TRBV6-5 and TRBJ1-2, with D possibly TRBD1 on 6 matching bases. This chain's CDR3 is CASSWQGHYGYTF. CDR3 sequence (DNA): TGTGCCAGCAGTTGGCAGGGGCACTATGGCTACACCTTC.